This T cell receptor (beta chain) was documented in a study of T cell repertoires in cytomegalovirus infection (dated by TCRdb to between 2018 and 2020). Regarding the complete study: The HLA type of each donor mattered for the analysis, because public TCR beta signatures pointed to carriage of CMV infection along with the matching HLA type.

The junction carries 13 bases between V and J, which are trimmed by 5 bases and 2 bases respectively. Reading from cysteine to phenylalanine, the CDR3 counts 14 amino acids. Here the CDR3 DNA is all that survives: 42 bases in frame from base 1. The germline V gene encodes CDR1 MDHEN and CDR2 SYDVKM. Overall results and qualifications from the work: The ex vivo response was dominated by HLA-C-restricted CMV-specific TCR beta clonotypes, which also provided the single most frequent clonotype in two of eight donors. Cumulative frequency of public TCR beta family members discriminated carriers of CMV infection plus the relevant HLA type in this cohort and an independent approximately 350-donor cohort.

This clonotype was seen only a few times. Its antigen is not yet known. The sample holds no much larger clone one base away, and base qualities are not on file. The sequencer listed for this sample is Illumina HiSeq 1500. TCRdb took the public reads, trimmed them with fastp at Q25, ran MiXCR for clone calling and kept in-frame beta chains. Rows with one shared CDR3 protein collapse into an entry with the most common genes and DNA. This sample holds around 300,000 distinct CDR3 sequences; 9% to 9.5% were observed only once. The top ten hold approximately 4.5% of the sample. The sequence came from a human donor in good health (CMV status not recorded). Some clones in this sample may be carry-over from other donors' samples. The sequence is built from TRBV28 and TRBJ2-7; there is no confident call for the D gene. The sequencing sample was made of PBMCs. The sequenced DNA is TGTGCCAGCAGTCCTCCGGGCCTAGCCTACGAGCAGTACTTC. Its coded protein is CASSPPGLAYEQYF.